This T cell receptor (beta chain) was sequenced during a study of shared clonotypes between healthy human individuals. Donors, without exception, were Caucasian adults residing in Nashville, Tennessee. V dropped 4 bases and J dropped 2; count of bases not matched to a gene: 0. The CDR3 covers 15 residues. Germline CDR1 is SNHLY and CDR2 is FYNNEI. Deep was the level used in running the assay. Only in-frame clones appear in the TCRdb table, and some are missing; sequencing was by immunoSEQ multiplex PCR. The table records more than 400,000 clones, about 72% of them present only once. The genes are TRBV2 and TRBJ2-6; 9 nucleotides line up with TRBD1. The sequenced material came from PBMCs. The TCR comes from a woman in her thirties or forties in good health. Some clones in this sample may be carry-over from other donors' samples. CDR3 sequence: CASSGQGAGANVLTF. In DNA, the CDR3 is TGTGCCAGCAGTGGACAGGGGGCTGGGGCCAACGTCCTGACTTTC.